A selection of T cell receptor beta chains follows, all from one sample in a study of early T cells in non-severe SARS-CoV-2 infection. TCRdb re-called the 5' RACE reads with MiXCR, one entry per CDR3 protein. This table holds roughly 69,000 distinct CDR3 sequences, 9% to 10% found once. The sample in question was whole blood, obtained at baseline. These receptors originate from an adult who was a healthcare worker with PCR-confirmed SARS-CoV-2 infection or an uninfected control (not recorded which). The CDR3 runs from the conserved cysteine through the conserved F or W. Each record gives: J gene, clone size, V gene, D gene, CDR3 protein, CDR3 DNA. A D gene is named only where the DNA matches it firmly. Size tells how often a clone was seen (once, few, many) or the class of an expanded clone, and some rows leave it out.

TRBJ2-2 | . | TRBV6-1 | . | CASSDLAPGELFF | TGTGCCAGCAGTGATTTGGCCCCCGGGGAGCTGTTTTTT
TRBJ2-7 | few | TRBV20-1 | . | CSAREQWEQYF | TGCAGTGCTAGAGAGCAATGGGAGCAGTACTTC
TRBJ2-1 | few | TRBV28 | . | CASSLGGTEQFF | TGTGCCAGCAGTTTAGGAGGTACTGAGCAGTTCTTC
TRBJ2-7 | many | TRBV4-2 | . | CASSQGNEVLYEQYF | TGTGCCAGCAGCCAAGGGAATGAGGTGTTGTACGAGCAGTACTTC
TRBJ2-1 | few | TRBV6-6 | TRBD1 | CASSDRQGKNEQFF | TGTGCCAGCAGTGACCGACAGGGTAAGAATGAGCAGTTCTTC
TRBJ1-2 | . | TRBV7-9 | . | CASSLVAAYGYTF | TGTGCCAGCAGCTTAGTGGCAGCCTATGGCTACACCTTC
TRBJ1-5 | . | TRBV12-5 | . | CASGLEDHQPQHF | TGTGCTAGTGGTTTGGAAGATCATCAGCCCCAGCATTTT
TRBJ2-1 | . | TRBV12-5 | . | CASGLSGPRDEQFF | TGTGCTAGTGGTTTGAGCGGCCCCCGGGATGAGCAGTTCTTC
TRBJ2-3 | . | TRBV12-3/TRBV12-4 | TRBD2 | CASRRIAGNTDTQYF | TGTGCCAGCAGAAGAATAGCGGGAAACACAGATACGCAGTATTTT
TRBJ2-1 | many | TRBV11-2 | . | CASSKQGSYNEQFF | TGTGCCAGCAGCAAGCAGGGGTCCTACAATGAGCAGTTCTTC
TRBJ2-7 | . | TRBV4-3 | . | CASSQDSSSGSYEQYF | TGCGCCAGCAGCCAAGACTCGAGCAGTGGAAGCTACGAGCAGTACTTC